This TCR beta chain comes out of a study of blood T cell repertoires in COVID-19. The wider study: T cells, B-cell-depleted T cells, or PBMCs supplied cDNA or gDNA.

TCRdb's copy holds only in-frame clones and misses some; the assay was immunoSEQ multiplex PCR. Of about 240,000 clones listed, just under 85% are singletons. The CDR3 covers 15 residues. V was cut by 1 base and J by 2 bases, with 12 bases left in between. Germline V gene data show CDR1 as SGHRS and CDR2 as YFSETQ. The V and J genes are TRBV5-1 and TRBJ2-5, with D unresolved. The sample taken for sequencing was peripheral blood. This clonotype was obtained from an elderly woman with acute or convalescent COVID-19. Here the CDR3 reads CASSLISGSQETQYF. The CDR3 region has the DNA TGCGCCAGCAGCTTGATCTCCGGGTCACAAGAGACCCAGTACTTC.